These T cell receptor beta chains were read from a single sample in a study of blood T cells in healthy people across ages. TCRdb re-called the 5' RACE reads with MiXCR, one entry per CDR3 protein. The sample has some 1,500,000 distinct CDR3 sequences, approximately 39% seen once. The sequencing input was blood. All receptors derive from a woman between 18 and 29 years old in good health. The CDR3 runs from the conserved cysteine through the conserved F or W. The order of the fields is V gene, D gene, J gene, clone size, CDR3 protein, CDR3 DNA. A D gene is named only where the DNA matches it firmly. Clone size is not always given. Where it is, it says once, few, many or a class for expanded clones.

TRBV20-1	TRBD2	TRBJ2-2	.	CSASGRAFGELFF	TGCAGTGCTAGCGGGAGGGCTTTCGGGGAGCTGTTTTTT
TRBV12-3/TRBV12-4	.	TRBJ1-1	once	CASSPQRVRTEAFF	TGTGCCAGCAGTCCACAGCGGGTCAGAACTGAAGCTTTCTTT
TRBV12-3/TRBV12-4	.	TRBJ1-5	.	CASTSATNGNQPQHF	TGTGCCAGCACCTCGGCCACCAATGGCAATCAGCCCCAGCATTTT
TRBV19	.	TRBJ2-3	.	CASSIPGTVATQYF	TGTGCCAGTAGTATCCCGGGGACGGTGGCTACGCAGTATTTT
TRBV2	.	TRBJ2-1	few	CASSIRDLGNNEQFF	TGTGCCAGCAGTATACGGGACCTAGGAAACAATGAGCAGTTCTTC
TRBV25-1	.	TRBJ2-1	.	CASSDTNEQFF	TGTGCCAGCAGTGACACCAATGAGCAGTTCTTC
TRBV7-9	.	TRBJ2-5	once	CASSLVGWVESQYF	TGTGCCAGCAGCTTAGTGGGATGGGTTGAGTCCCAGTACTTC
TRBV20-1	TRBD1	TRBJ2-5	.	CSARAPGQGSGETQYF	TGCAGTGCTAGAGCCCCGGGACAGGGGAGCGGGGAGACCCAGTACTTC
TRBV29-1	.	TRBJ2-5	.	CSVPGGSRETQYF	TGCAGCGTACCAGGGGGGAGTAGAGAGACCCAGTACTTC
TRBV29-1	.	TRBJ1-1	.	CSVVESEGRRNTEAFF	TGCAGCGTTGTGGAGTCTGAGGGTAGGAGGAACACTGAAGCTTTCTTT
TRBV5-1	.	TRBJ1-5	few	CASSLEGGGISNQPQHF	TGCGCCAGCAGCTTGGAGGGGGGGGGGATAAGCAATCAGCCCCAGCATTTT
TRBV28	.	TRBJ2-3	.	CAGRKHLSTDTQYF	TGTGCCGGCAGAAAACACCTATCCACAGATACGCAGTATTTT
TRBV5-1	TRBD2	TRBJ2-1	.	CASSVSGGAHNEQFF	TGCGCCAGCAGCGTTAGCGGGGGGGCCCACAATGAGCAGTTCTTC
TRBV20-1	TRBD2	TRBJ2-7	.	CSARLAGGPSHSYEQYF	TGCAGTGCTAGGCTCGCGGGAGGGCCCTCTCACTCCTACGAGCAGTACTTC
TRBV11-2	.	TRBJ2-3	.	CASSLEGFVGTDTQYF	TGTGCCAGCAGCTTAGAGGGTTTCGTTGGAACAGATACGCAGTATTTT
TRBV9	.	TRBJ2-1	few	CASSVGGASNNEQFF	TGTGCCAGCAGCGTAGGTGGGGCCAGTAACAATGAGCAGTTCTTC
TRBV4-3	.	TRBJ2-7	.	CASSLRAGFYEQYF	TGCGCCAGCAGTCTTAGGGCAGGTTTTTACGAGCAGTACTTC
TRBV27	.	TRBJ2-1	few	CASSLLTGSNQGNEQFF	TGTGCCAGCAGTTTACTCACAGGGAGTAACCAGGGCAATGAGCAGTTCTTC